This T cell receptor beta chain is from a study of neurological immune-mediated disorders. Via MiXCR, TCRdb re-called the 5' RACE reads, giving one row per CDR3 protein. The top ten hold about 3% of the sample, which has about 59,000 distinct CDR3 sequences, 3% to 4.5% seen once. Trimming removed 6 bases at V and 2 bases at J, with 7 bases between. Germline CDR1 and CDR2: SQVTM and ANQGSEA. The length of the CDR3 is 11 residues. This clonotype was detected many times. The chain recombines TRBV29-1 with TRBJ2-5; D not resolved. The material sequenced was PBMCs. The TCR originated in a woman in her twenties or thirties with multiple sclerosis. CDR3 sequence reads: CSVGSQETQYF. The CDR3 coding sequence is TGCAGCGTGGGATCACAAGAGACCCAGTACTTC.